This TCR beta chain is drawn from a study of tumor-infiltrating lymphocytes in primary liver carcinoma (dated by TCRdb to 2016 to 2017). About the full investigation: Between late 2015 and early 2016, 5 or 6 patients in China with histopathologically diagnosed primary liver carcinoma had their tumors surgically resected. Of the five patients, three men and two women aged 30 to 69 years, four had hepatocellular carcinoma and one had combined HCC and intrahepatic cholangiocarcinoma. Tumors of the five patients were stage T1-T3 N0M0 with maximum diameters of about 4.2 to 10 cm. Each sample produced about 3.5 to 8 million productive TCRbeta reads, and read depth showed no significant difference between tissue types. TCRbeta repertoire sequencing, expression microarrays and whole-exome sequencing were combined in the study across five regions of each liver tumor, with adjacent normal tissue and blood also included. A total of about 35 specimens from 5 patients underwent TCRbeta repertoire sequencing, comprising around 25 tumor regions, 5 adjacent noncancerous liver tissues and 5 peripheral blood samples. Reproducibility between technical replicate repertoires was high, with correlation coefficients above 0.95 and mean shared-clone rates about 0.9. Broader findings and caveats from the paper: Only the TCR beta chain was sequenced, which likely underestimates true repertoire diversity because unpaired alpha chains were not captured. Repertoire overlap was found to be higher between tumor regions (mean about 36%) than between tumor-adjacent (approximately 17%) or tumor-blood (around 14%) pairs, consistent with antigen-driven expansion. Because the samples were bulk and unsorted, CD4+ and CD8+ T cell repertoires could not be compared. The top 250 clones accounted for a significantly greater share of the repertoire in tumors than in blood (p = 0.039). Only 4 or 5 patients were included in the study, and the authors note that the findings should be validated in a larger study.

RNA from unsorted whole blood was extracted with TRIzol reagent, and germline DNA was obtained with the DNeasy Blood & Tissue kit. Patients had chronic HBV infection and were treatment-naive at sampling. Approximately 3.8 milliliters of peripheral blood were collected into K2EDTA tubes before surgery. TCRbeta-specific cDNA was reverse-transcribed from around 500 ng total RNA using a constant-region primer and ProtoScript II reverse transcriptase. The TCRbeta libraries were prepared through three rounds of nested multiplex PCR following a slightly modified ARM-PCR procedure. Each of the first two PCR rounds ran for approximately 10 cycles using multiplex TRBV1-TRBV30 forward primers together with a Cbeta reverse primer. Sample barcodes and Illumina adapters were attached in a final 25-cycle PCR using Deep VentR polymerase. Before sequencing, amplicons of 200-500 bp were gel-purified using a QIAquick gel extraction kit. An Illumina HiSeq 2500 was used to sequence the TCRbeta amplicons with 250-bp paired-end reads. In the authors' own workflow: Reads were quality-trimmed with Trimmomatic v0.33, and paired reads were merged with FLASH v1.2.11 to recover full CDR3 sequences. V, D and J germline segments were assigned to the rearranged TCRbeta sequences by MiGEC v1.2.1b. Clonotype statistics and Shannon-Wiener diversity indices were calculated with VDJtools v1.0.0. Except for diversity analysis, only each sample's 250 most abundant clonotypes were used in subsequent analyses to reduce sampling bias. The public reads were run again by TCRdb, first through fastp at Q25 and then through MiXCR, and only productive beta chains were kept. Records with the same CDR3 protein are collapsed into one entry carrying the most frequent genes and DNA. What appears here as the V and J calls and clone size reflects TCRdb's work, not the paper's. This sample comprises almost 200,000 distinct CDR3 sequences, around 60% of them detected only once. Clones ranked in the top ten supply approximately 6.6% of the sample.

From the cysteine through the phenylalanine, the CDR3 covers 13 amino acids. CDR3 DNA is the only sequence kept; it has 39 bases, read in frame from the first base. The germline V gene encodes CDR1 KGHDR and CDR2 SFDVKD. With respect to this clonotype: Its antigen is still unknown. One junction end disagrees with the germline gene, perhaps due to a read error.

This sequence was found in an older woman with primary liver carcinoma and hepatitis B virus infection. What was sequenced was peripheral blood. The chain is assembled from TRBV24-1 and TRBJ2-1; TRBD2 aligns with 10 central bases. The CDR3 in this case is CATSEILAGEQIF. The sequenced DNA: TGTGCCACCAGTGAAATTCTAGCGGGAGAGCAGATCTTC.